The rows below give T cell receptor beta chains drawn from one sample of a study of blood T cell repertoires in COVID-19. The table came from immunoSEQ multiplex PCR; TCRdb's copy has only in-frame clones and leaves some out. The top ten hold about 26% of the sample, which has tens of thousands of clones, roughly 85% seen once. Sequencing was done on a sample of peripheral blood. The receptors derive from a man in his 60s with active or convalescent COVID-19. Both conserved end residues are part of each CDR3. The D gene is left open where the match is weak. Clone size is given for some rows only: seen once, a few or many times, or a class if the clone is expanded.

cdr3_aa: CASNGERGTYNEQFF
cdr3_nt: TGTGCCAGCAACGGGGAGCGGGGGACCTACAATGAGCAGTTCTTC
d_call: TRBD2
j_call: TRBJ2-1
v_call: TRBV9
cdr3_length: 15
clone_size: -

cdr3_aa: CASSSGLAGGGNTGELFF
cdr3_nt: TGTGCCAGCAGCTCCGGACTAGCGGGGGGCGGGAACACCGGGGAGCTGTTTTTT
d_call: TRBD2
j_call: TRBJ2-2
v_call: TRBV7-3
cdr3_length: 18
clone_size: -

cdr3_aa: CASSLLTGASSGNTIYF
cdr3_nt: TGTGCCAGCAGTTTGCTGACAGGGGCTAGCTCTGGAAACACCATATATTTT
d_call: TRBD1
j_call: TRBJ1-3
v_call: TRBV28
cdr3_length: 17
clone_size: -

cdr3_aa: CAWSKASGGYNEQFF
cdr3_nt: TGTGCCTGGAGTAAGGCATCGGGGGGTTACAATGAGCAGTTCTTC
d_call: TRBD2
j_call: TRBJ2-1
v_call: TRBV30
cdr3_length: 15
clone_size: -

cdr3_aa: CASSENQQGIYNEQFF
cdr3_nt: TGTGCCAGCAGCGAGAACCAACAGGGAATCTACAATGAGCAGTTCTTC
d_call: -
j_call: TRBJ2-1
v_call: TRBV5-6
cdr3_length: 16
clone_size: once

cdr3_aa: CASSPAGDYNEQFF
cdr3_nt: TGTGCCAGCAGCCCAGCGGGGGACTACAATGAGCAGTTCTTC
d_call: TRBD2
j_call: TRBJ2-1
v_call: TRBV3-1/TRBV3-2
cdr3_length: 14
clone_size: few

cdr3_aa: CASSPRGRWGNSPLHF
cdr3_nt: TGTGCCAGCAGCCCCCGAGGCAGGTGGGGCAATTCACCCCTCCACTTT
d_call: -
j_call: TRBJ1-6
v_call: TRBV11-2
cdr3_length: 16
clone_size: few

cdr3_aa: CASTDATGLAGGKTQYF
cdr3_nt: TGTGCCAGCACCGACGCGACGGGACTAGCGGGGGGAAAGACCCAGTACTTC
d_call: TRBD2
j_call: TRBJ2-5
v_call: TRBV13
cdr3_length: 17
clone_size: few

cdr3_aa: CASSPGLGQGRNEQFF
cdr3_nt: TGTGCCAGCAGCCCCGGGTTGGGACAGGGACGAAATGAGCAGTTCTTC
d_call: TRBD1
j_call: TRBJ2-1
v_call: TRBV7-3
cdr3_length: 16
clone_size: -

cdr3_aa: CAISESQDYGYTF
cdr3_nt: TGTGCCATCAGTGAGTCACAAGACTATGGCTACACCTTC
d_call: -
j_call: TRBJ1-2
v_call: TRBV10-3
cdr3_length: 13
clone_size: -

cdr3_aa: CATSTGGEQFF
cdr3_nt: TGTGCCACCAGTACGGGTGGCGAGCAGTTCTTC
d_call: -
j_call: TRBJ2-1
v_call: TRBV24-1
cdr3_length: 11
clone_size: -

cdr3_aa: CASSRAQRGASYEQYF
cdr3_nt: TGTGCCAGCAGTCGTGCCCAGCGGGGGGCCTCCTACGAGCAGTACTTC
d_call: TRBD2
j_call: TRBJ2-7
v_call: TRBV6-2/TRBV6-3
cdr3_length: 16
clone_size: -

cdr3_aa: CASSARDRDTDTQYF
cdr3_nt: TGTGCCAGCAGCGCCCGGGACAGGGACACAGATACGCAGTATTTT
d_call: TRBD1
j_call: TRBJ2-3
v_call: TRBV9
cdr3_length: 15
clone_size: -

cdr3_aa: CASSQGTLEETQYF
cdr3_nt: TGTGCCAGCAGCCAAGGAACATTGGAAGAGACCCAGTACTTC
d_call: -
j_call: TRBJ2-5
v_call: TRBV4-2
cdr3_length: 14
clone_size: -

cdr3_aa: CAIKRTGDPNEKLFF
cdr3_nt: TGTGCCATCAAGAGGACAGGCGACCCTAATGAAAAACTGTTTTTT
d_call: TRBD1
j_call: TRBJ1-4
v_call: TRBV10-3
cdr3_length: 15
clone_size: -

cdr3_aa: CATFSVAGNTGELFF
cdr3_nt: TGTGCCACCTTCTCGGTCGCAGGAAACACCGGGGAGCTGTTTTTT
d_call: -
j_call: TRBJ2-2
v_call: TRBV27
cdr3_length: 15
clone_size: -

cdr3_aa: CASRRDLDTQYF
cdr3_nt: TGTGCCAGCAGGAGGGACTTAGATACGCAGTATTTT
d_call: -
j_call: TRBJ2-3
v_call: TRBV2
cdr3_length: 12
clone_size: -

cdr3_aa: CASSPEGRGETQYF
cdr3_nt: TGCGCCAGCAGCCCTGAGGGGAGGGGAGAGACCCAGTACTTC
d_call: TRBD2
j_call: TRBJ2-5
v_call: TRBV5-1
cdr3_length: 14
clone_size: -

cdr3_aa: CASQGGLSGNTIYF
cdr3_nt: TGCGCCAGCCAGGGGGGTCTCTCTGGAAACACCATATATTTT
d_call: TRBD1
j_call: TRBJ1-3
v_call: TRBV10-2
cdr3_length: 14
clone_size: -

cdr3_aa: CASSLGQGSNQPQHF
cdr3_nt: TGTGCCAGCAGCTTAGGACAGGGGAGCAATCAGCCCCAGCATTTT
d_call: TRBD1
j_call: TRBJ1-5
v_call: TRBV7-9
cdr3_length: 15
clone_size: few

cdr3_aa: CASSAARDYEQYF
cdr3_nt: TGCGCCAGCAGCGCGGCCCGGGACTACGAGCAGTACTTC
d_call: -
j_call: TRBJ2-7
v_call: TRBV4-1
cdr3_length: 13
clone_size: few

cdr3_aa: CASSEAGGSGELFF
cdr3_nt: TGTGCCAGCAGTGAAGCGGGAGGGTCCGGGGAGCTGTTTTTT
d_call: TRBD2
j_call: TRBJ2-2
v_call: TRBV2
cdr3_length: 14
clone_size: -

cdr3_aa: CAWSGGQVRRRANYGYTF
cdr3_nt: TGTGCCTGGAGTGGGGGACAGGTTAGGAGACGAGCTAACTATGGCTACACCTTC
d_call: TRBD1
j_call: TRBJ1-2
v_call: TRBV30
cdr3_length: 18
clone_size: -

cdr3_aa: CASSQATSTDTQYF
cdr3_nt: TGTGCCAGCAGCCAAGCAACTAGCACAGATACGCAGTATTTT
d_call: -
j_call: TRBJ2-3
v_call: TRBV3-1/TRBV3-2
cdr3_length: 14
clone_size: -

cdr3_aa: CASSLDRGF
cdr3_nt: TGTGCCAGCAGCTTGGACAGGGGGTTT
d_call: TRBD1
j_call: TRBJ1-6
v_call: TRBV7-3
cdr3_length: 9
clone_size: few

cdr3_aa: CASSLPGGLNTGELFF
cdr3_nt: TGTGCCAGCAGCCTCCCCGGGGGGTTGAACACCGGGGAGCTGTTTTTT
d_call: TRBD2
j_call: TRBJ2-2
v_call: TRBV9
cdr3_length: 16
clone_size: -

cdr3_aa: CASSPDRGEKLFF
cdr3_nt: TGTGCCAGCAGCCCTGACAGGGGTGAAAAACTGTTTTTT
d_call: TRBD1
j_call: TRBJ1-4
v_call: TRBV11-2
cdr3_length: 13
clone_size: -

cdr3_aa: CASRDTATYEQYF
cdr3_nt: TGCGCCAGCAGGGACACAGCGACCTACGAGCAGTACTTC
d_call: -
j_call: TRBJ2-7
v_call: TRBV5-1
cdr3_length: 13
clone_size: -

cdr3_aa: CASSLFGGRPDTQYF
cdr3_nt: TGTGCCAGCAGCTTATTCGGGGGGCGCCCAGATACGCAGTATTTT
d_call: -
j_call: TRBJ2-3
v_call: TRBV7-3
cdr3_length: 15
clone_size: -

cdr3_aa: CASSLEGSETQYF
cdr3_nt: TGCGCCAGCAGCTTGGAAGGGAGCGAGACCCAGTACTTC
d_call: -
j_call: TRBJ2-5
v_call: TRBV5-1
cdr3_length: 13
clone_size: -

cdr3_aa: CASRERGGSYNEQFF
cdr3_nt: TGTGCCAGCAGGGAGCGGGGGGGTTCCTACAATGAGCAGTTCTTC
d_call: TRBD2
j_call: TRBJ2-1
v_call: TRBV28
cdr3_length: 15
clone_size: -

cdr3_aa: CSAAEEGYTF
cdr3_nt: TGCAGCGCGGCCGAGGAGGGCTACACCTTC
d_call: -
j_call: TRBJ1-2
v_call: TRBV29-1
cdr3_length: 10
clone_size: -

cdr3_aa: CASSHWGNGGPSTDTQYF
cdr3_nt: TGTGCCAGCAGCCACTGGGGGAACGGGGGGCCTAGCACAGATACGCAGTATTTT
d_call: -
j_call: TRBJ2-3
v_call: TRBV4-2
cdr3_length: 18
clone_size: -

cdr3_aa: CASSLVAGANYNEQFF
cdr3_nt: TGTGCCAGCAGCTTAGTTGCGGGGGCCAACTACAATGAGCAGTTCTTC
d_call: -
j_call: TRBJ2-1
v_call: TRBV11-3
cdr3_length: 16
clone_size: -

cdr3_aa: CASSPAAGGLNEQFF
cdr3_nt: TGTGCCAGCTCACCTGCGGCGGGGGGACTGAATGAGCAGTTCTTC
d_call: TRBD2
j_call: TRBJ2-1
v_call: TRBV18
cdr3_length: 15
clone_size: -

cdr3_aa: CAISPHLSGTSTGELFF
cdr3_nt: TGTGCCATCAGTCCACATCTGTCCGGGACTAGTACCGGGGAGCTGTTTTTT
d_call: TRBD2
j_call: TRBJ2-2
v_call: TRBV10-3
cdr3_length: 17
clone_size: -

cdr3_aa: CASSYGTTSTDTQYF
cdr3_nt: TGTGCCAGCAGTTACGGGACAACTAGCACAGATACGCAGTATTTT
d_call: -
j_call: TRBJ2-3
v_call: TRBV6-5
cdr3_length: 15
clone_size: many

cdr3_aa: CASSSPLPGFWTEAFF
cdr3_nt: TGTGCCAGCAGTTCCCCGCTCCCCGGGTTTTGGACTGAAGCTTTCTTT
d_call: -
j_call: TRBJ1-1
v_call: TRBV28
cdr3_length: 16
clone_size: -

cdr3_aa: CASSDWTSSGNTIYF
cdr3_nt: TGTGCCAGCAGTGATTGGACAAGCTCTGGAAACACCATATATTTT
d_call: -
j_call: TRBJ1-3
v_call: TRBV2
cdr3_length: 15
clone_size: -

cdr3_aa: CACWEAANYGYTF
cdr3_nt: TGTGCCTGCTGGGAGGCAGCCAACTATGGCTACACCTTC
d_call: -
j_call: TRBJ1-2
v_call: TRBV6-5
cdr3_length: 13
clone_size: -

cdr3_aa: CASSPLSLVF
cdr3_nt: TGTGCCAGCAGTCCCTTGTCCTTAGTATTT
d_call: -
j_call: TRBJ1-5
v_call: TRBV27
cdr3_length: 10
clone_size: many

cdr3_aa: CATRFGERANYGYTF
cdr3_nt: TGTGCCACTCGTTTCGGGGAGCGAGCTAACTATGGCTACACCTTC
d_call: -
j_call: TRBJ1-2
v_call: TRBV10-3
cdr3_length: 15
clone_size: -

cdr3_aa: CASNQRGGRETQYF
cdr3_nt: TGTGCCTCAAACCAGAGGGGGGGTCGAGAGACCCAGTACTTC
d_call: -
j_call: TRBJ2-5
v_call: TRBV10-3
cdr3_length: 14
clone_size: -

cdr3_aa: CASSLGTPYYEQYF
cdr3_nt: TGTGCCAGCAGTTTGGGGACACCCTACTACGAGCAGTACTTC
d_call: -
j_call: TRBJ2-7
v_call: TRBV28
cdr3_length: 14
clone_size: -

cdr3_aa: CASSLDIVYGYTF
cdr3_nt: TGTGCCAGCAGCTTGGACATTGTCTATGGCTACACCTTC
d_call: -
j_call: TRBJ1-2
v_call: TRBV6-5
cdr3_length: 13
clone_size: -

cdr3_aa: CASSPLAGGYTEAFF
cdr3_nt: TGTGCCAGCAGCCCGCTAGCCGGGGGGTACACTGAAGCTTTCTTT
d_call: -
j_call: TRBJ1-1
v_call: TRBV5-4
cdr3_length: 15
clone_size: -

cdr3_aa: CASSQGLAQETQYF
cdr3_nt: TGTGCCAGCAGCCAAGGGCTAGCCCAAGAGACCCAGTACTTC
d_call: -
j_call: TRBJ2-5
v_call: TRBV4-2
cdr3_length: 14
clone_size: -

cdr3_aa: CASSFTRGNYEQYF
cdr3_nt: TGTGCCAGCAGCTTTACCAGGGGGAACTACGAGCAGTACTTC
d_call: TRBD1
j_call: TRBJ2-7
v_call: TRBV7-2
cdr3_length: 14
clone_size: -

cdr3_aa: CASSTGDSPAQHF
cdr3_nt: TGTGCCAGCAGCACCGGGGACAGCCCGGCCCAGCATTTT
d_call: TRBD1
j_call: TRBJ1-5
v_call: TRBV7-2
cdr3_length: 13
clone_size: -

cdr3_aa: CASSLLPRLTLHF
cdr3_nt: TGTGCCAGCAGCTTACTCCCGAGGCTAACCCTCCACTTT
d_call: -
j_call: TRBJ1-6
v_call: TRBV11-2
cdr3_length: 13
clone_size: once

cdr3_aa: CASSLVSGDTEAFF
cdr3_nt: TGCGCCAGCAGCTTGGTTTCGGGGGACACTGAAGCTTTCTTT
d_call: -
j_call: TRBJ1-1
v_call: TRBV5-1
cdr3_length: 14
clone_size: once

cdr3_aa: CASSYRGLYSGNTIYF
cdr3_nt: TGTGCCAGCAGTTACAGGGGACTTTACTCTGGAAACACCATATATTTT
d_call: TRBD1
j_call: TRBJ1-3
v_call: TRBV7-8
cdr3_length: 16
clone_size: -

cdr3_aa: CASSYPGYTEAFF
cdr3_nt: TGTGCCAGCAGTTACCCAGGATACACTGAAGCTTTCTTT
d_call: -
j_call: TRBJ1-1
v_call: TRBV6-5
cdr3_length: 13
clone_size: few